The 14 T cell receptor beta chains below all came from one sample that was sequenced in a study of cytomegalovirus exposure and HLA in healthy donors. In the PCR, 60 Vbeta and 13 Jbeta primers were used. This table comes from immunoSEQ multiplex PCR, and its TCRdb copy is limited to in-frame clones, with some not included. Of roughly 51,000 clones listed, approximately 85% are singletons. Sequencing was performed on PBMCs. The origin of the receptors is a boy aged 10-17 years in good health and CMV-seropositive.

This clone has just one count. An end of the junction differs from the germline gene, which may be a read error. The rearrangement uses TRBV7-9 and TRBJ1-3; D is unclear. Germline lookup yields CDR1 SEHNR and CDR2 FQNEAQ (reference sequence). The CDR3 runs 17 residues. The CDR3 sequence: CSSSSPAKESSGNTIYF. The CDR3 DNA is TGTTCCAGCAGCTCCCCTGCAAAGGAGAGCTCTGGAAACACCATATATTTT.

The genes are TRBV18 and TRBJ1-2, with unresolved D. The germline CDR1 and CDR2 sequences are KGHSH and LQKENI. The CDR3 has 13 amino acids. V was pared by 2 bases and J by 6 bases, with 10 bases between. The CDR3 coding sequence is TGTGCCAGCTCACCAATCGTCCGCGATGGCTACACCTTC. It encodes CASSPIVRDGYTF.

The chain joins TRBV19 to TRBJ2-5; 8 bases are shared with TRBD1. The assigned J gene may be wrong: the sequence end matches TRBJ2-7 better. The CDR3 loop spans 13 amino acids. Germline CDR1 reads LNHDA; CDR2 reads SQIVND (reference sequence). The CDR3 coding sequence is TGTGCCAGTAGTTTCGGACAGGGCCGCGAGCAGTACTTC. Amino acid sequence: CASSFGQGREQYF.

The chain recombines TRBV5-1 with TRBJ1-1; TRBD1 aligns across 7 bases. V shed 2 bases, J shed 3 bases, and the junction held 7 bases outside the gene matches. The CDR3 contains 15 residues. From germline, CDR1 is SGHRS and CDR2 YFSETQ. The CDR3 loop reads CASSLTQGSYTEAFF. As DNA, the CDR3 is TGCGCCAGCAGCTTAACACAGGGGAGTTACACTGAAGCTTTCTTT.

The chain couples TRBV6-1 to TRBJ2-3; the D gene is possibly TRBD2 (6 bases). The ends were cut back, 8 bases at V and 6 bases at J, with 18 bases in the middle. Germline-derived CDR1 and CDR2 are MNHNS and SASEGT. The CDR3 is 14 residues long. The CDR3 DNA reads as TGTGCCAGCTGTCCTCAGGAGGGTGTTGATACGCAGTATTTT. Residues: CASCPQEGVDTQYF.

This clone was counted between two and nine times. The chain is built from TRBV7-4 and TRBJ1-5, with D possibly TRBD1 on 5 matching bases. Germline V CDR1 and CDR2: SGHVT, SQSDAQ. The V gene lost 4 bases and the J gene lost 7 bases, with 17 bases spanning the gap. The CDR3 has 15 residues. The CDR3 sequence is CASSSSGGLGQPQHF. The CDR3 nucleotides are TGTGCCAGCAGCTCCTCGGGGGGGTTGGGGCAGCCCCAGCATTTT.

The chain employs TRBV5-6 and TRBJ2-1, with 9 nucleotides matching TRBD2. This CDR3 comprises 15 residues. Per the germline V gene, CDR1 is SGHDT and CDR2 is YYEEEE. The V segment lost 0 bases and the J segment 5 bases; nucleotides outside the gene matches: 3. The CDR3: CASSLASGVNNEQFF. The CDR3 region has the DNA TGTGCCAGCAGCTTGGCTAGCGGGGTGAACAATGAGCAGTTCTTC. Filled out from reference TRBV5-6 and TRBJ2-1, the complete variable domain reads DAGVTQSPTHLIKTRGQQVTLRCSPKSGHDTVSWYQQALGQGPQFIFQYYEEEERQRGNFPDRFSGHQFPNYSSELNVNALLLGDSALYLCASSLASGVNNEQFFGPGTRLTVL.

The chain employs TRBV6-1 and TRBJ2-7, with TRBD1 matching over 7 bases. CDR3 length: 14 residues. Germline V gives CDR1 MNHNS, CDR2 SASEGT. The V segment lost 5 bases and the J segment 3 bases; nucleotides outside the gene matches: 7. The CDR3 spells CASSNRGESYEQYF. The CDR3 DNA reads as TGTGCCAGCAGTAACAGGGGAGAGAGCTACGAGCAGTACTTC.

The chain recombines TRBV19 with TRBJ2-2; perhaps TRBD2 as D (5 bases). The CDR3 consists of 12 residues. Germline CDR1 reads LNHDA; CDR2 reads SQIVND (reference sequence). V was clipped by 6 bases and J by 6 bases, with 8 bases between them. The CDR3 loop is CASRGGPGELFF. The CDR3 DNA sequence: TGTGCCAGTAGAGGAGGTCCCGGGGAGCTGTTTTTT.

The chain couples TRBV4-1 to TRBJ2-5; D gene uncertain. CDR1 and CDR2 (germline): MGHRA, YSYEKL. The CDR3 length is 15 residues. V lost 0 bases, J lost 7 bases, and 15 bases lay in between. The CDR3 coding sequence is TGCGCCAGCAGCCAAGACGGCGAAGCGTTCGGGACCCAGTACTTC. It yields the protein CASSQDGEAFGTQYF.

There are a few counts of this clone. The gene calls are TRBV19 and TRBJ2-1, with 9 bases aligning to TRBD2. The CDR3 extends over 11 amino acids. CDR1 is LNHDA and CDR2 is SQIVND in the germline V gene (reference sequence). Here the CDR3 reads CGTSAYNEQFF. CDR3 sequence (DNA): TGTGGGACTAGCGCCTACAATGAGCAGTTCTTC.

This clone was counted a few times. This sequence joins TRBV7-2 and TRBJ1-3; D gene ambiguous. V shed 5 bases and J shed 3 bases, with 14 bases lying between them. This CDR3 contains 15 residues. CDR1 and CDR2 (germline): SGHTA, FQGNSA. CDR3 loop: CASSLLTGYGNTIYF. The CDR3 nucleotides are TGTGCCAGCAGCCTCCTCACGGGGTATGGAAACACCATATATTTT.

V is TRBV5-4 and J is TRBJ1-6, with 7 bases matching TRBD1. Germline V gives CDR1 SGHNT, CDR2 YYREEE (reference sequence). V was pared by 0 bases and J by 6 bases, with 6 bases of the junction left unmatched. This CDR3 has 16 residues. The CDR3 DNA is TGTGCCAGCAGCTTGGCCGGAGGGGGCCCTAATTCACCCCTCCACTTT. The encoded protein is CASSLAGGGPNSPLHF.

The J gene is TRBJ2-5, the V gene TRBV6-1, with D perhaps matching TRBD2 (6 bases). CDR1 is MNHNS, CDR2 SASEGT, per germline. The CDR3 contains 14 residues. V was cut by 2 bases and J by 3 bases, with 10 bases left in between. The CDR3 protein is CASSENGGEETQYF. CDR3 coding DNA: TGTGCCAGCAGTGAAAACGGGGGAGAAGAGACCCAGTACTTC.